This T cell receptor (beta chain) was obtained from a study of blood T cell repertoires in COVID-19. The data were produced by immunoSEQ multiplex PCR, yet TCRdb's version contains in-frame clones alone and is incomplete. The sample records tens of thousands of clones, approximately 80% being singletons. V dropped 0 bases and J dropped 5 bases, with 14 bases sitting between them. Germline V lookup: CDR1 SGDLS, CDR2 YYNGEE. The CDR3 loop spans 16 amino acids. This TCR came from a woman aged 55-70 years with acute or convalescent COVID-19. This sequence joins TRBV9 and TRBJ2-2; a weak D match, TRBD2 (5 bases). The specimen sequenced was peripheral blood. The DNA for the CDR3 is TGTGCCAGCAGCGTAGATCCATATGGGGAGACCGGGGAGCTGTTTTTT. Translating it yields CASSVDPYGETGELFF.